The next 2 T cell receptor beta chains were all read from a single sample in a study of tumor and adjacent non-tumor tissue in lung cancer. The library came from three nested PCR rounds adapted from ARM-PCR protocols. TCRdb processed the multiplex PCR reads anew with MiXCR; each CDR3 protein has one entry. This sample yields 95,000 to 150,000 distinct CDR3 sequences, of which 55% to 75% are seen a single time; 9.5% to 15% belongs to the top ten. This sample's RNA came from whole unsorted tissue. The material sequenced was lung tumor tissue. Source of these receptors: a man aged 25 to 40 with non-small cell lung cancer.

About this clonotype itself: A junction boundary mismatches the germline segment, possibly from a read error. CDR3 amino acids: CPSSLERNTEAFF. CDR3 sequence (DNA): TGTCCCAGCAGTTTAGAACGGAACACTGAAGCTTTCTTT. The V call is TRBV7-3, the J call TRBJ1-1; D unresolved. Per germline, CDR1 SGHTA and CDR2 FQGTGA. The CDR3 runs to 13 residues.

Comments on this clonotype: The germline gene is not matched at one end of the junction; a read error may be the cause. The V and J genes are TRBV11-2 and TRBJ2-7; D is undetermined. The CDR3 spans 11 residues. Per germline, CDR1 SGHAT and CDR2 FQNNGV. CDR3 nucleotide sequence: TGTGCTAGCAGCTTTGTAGGGGAGCAGTACTTC. The encoded protein is CASSFVGEQYF.